The rows below give T cell receptor beta chains drawn from one sample of a study of blood T cells in healthy people across ages. TCRdb ran MiXCR on the 5' RACE reads and lists one entry per CDR3 protein. The data contain hundreds of thousands of distinct CDR3 sequences, roughly 43% of them singletons. Sequencing was carried out using blood. Source of these receptors: a woman aged 60 to 75 in good health. The CDR3 runs from the conserved cysteine through the conserved F or W. The D gene is left open where the match is weak. Where a row states a size, it is once, few, many or the class of an expanded clone; other rows omit it.

J	D	size	V	length	DNA	CDR3
TRBJ2-1	TRBD1	few	TRBV11-3	15	TGTGCCAGCAGCTTAGAATCAGGGGGCAAGTATGAGCAGTTCTTC	CASSLESGGKYEQFF
TRBJ2-1	TRBD2	-	TRBV6-5	14	TGTGCCAGCAGTCACGGGGGGGCCTGGAATGAGCAGTTCTTC	CASSHGGAWNEQFF
TRBJ2-5	-	-	TRBV7-2	13	TGTGCCAGCAGCCCGGGGACTGAGGGAACCCAGTACTTC	CASSPGTEGTQYF
TRBJ2-5	TRBD2	few	TRBV7-2	14	TGTGCCAGCAGCCCGCGACTAGCGGCAGAGACCCAGTACTTC	CASSPRLAAETQYF
TRBJ2-1	-	-	TRBV29-1	12	TGCAGCGCTAGTCTCTCCTACAATGAGCAGTTCTTC	CSASLSYNEQFF
TRBJ2-3	-	-	TRBV10-3	13	TGTGCCATCGGGGGGACCGGCACAGATACGCAGTATTTT	CAIGGTGTDTQYF
TRBJ2-7	TRBD1	few	TRBV7-2	16	TGTGCCAGCAGCTTACAAAAAGGGACAGCGATATACGAGCAGTACTTC	CASSLQKGTAIYEQYF
TRBJ2-3	TRBD1	-	TRBV12-3/TRBV12-4	17	TGTGCCAGCAGTTTCTTACTTAGGGACAGGGTAACAGATACGCAGTATTTT	CASSFLLRDRVTDTQYF
TRBJ2-5	-	few	TRBV6-2/TRBV6-3	13	TGTGCCAGCCGGCTCGGGACGTCAGGGACCCAGTACTTC	CASRLGTSGTQYF
TRBJ2-1	-	-	TRBV5-6	15	TGTGCCAGCAGCTCTTTAGCGGCTTCCTACAATGAGCAGTTCTTC	CASSSLAASYNEQFF
TRBJ2-1	-	few	TRBV9	15	TGTGCCAGCAGCGTAGGAGGGACGTCCTACAATGAGCAGTTCTTC	CASSVGGTSYNEQFF
TRBJ1-2	-	few	TRBV5-4	15	TGTGCCAGCAGCTTGTGGCCAGACAGGATCTATGGCTACACCTTC	CASSLWPDRIYGYTF
TRBJ2-3	TRBD2	-	TRBV20-1	15	TGCAGTGCTAGAGGGGCGGGGGTCCTCACAGATACGCAGTATTTT	CSARGAGVLTDTQYF
TRBJ2-2	TRBD1	once	TRBV10-3	15	TGTGCCATCGGGACAGGGGACGCGAACACCGGGGAGCTGTTTTTT	CAIGTGDANTGELFF
TRBJ1-2	TRBD1	-	TRBV20-1	12	TGCAGTGCTGGGGGGACAGGGTTGGGCTACACCTTC	CSAGGTGLGYTF
TRBJ1-1	-	few	TRBV29-1	12	TGCAGCGTTGGCGGAGGGGTCACTGAAGCTTTCTTT	CSVGGGVTEAFF
TRBJ2-1	-	-	TRBV5-6	11	TGTGCCAGCAACTATGGGAGTGAGCAGTTCTTC	CASNYGSEQFF
TRBJ2-7	-	-	TRBV7-2	15	TGTGCCAGCAGCTTAGGGTTCGGGGGGCAAAGCGAGCAGTACTTC	CASSLGFGGQSEQYF